The clone carrying this T cell receptor (beta chain) was observed a few times. The antigen is not known. The time point: late sampling 161 to 241 days after vaccination in a few convalescent patients. The treatment is: roughly ten-day PBMC culture with coronavirus spike peptide pools or control peptides (ViraFEST assay). Antigen-specific T cell expansion with peptide pools preceded TCR sequencing in the ViraFEST approach. Peptide pools at approximately 9.9 ug/ml and IL-2 at 10 IU/ml were added to cultures of roughly 2.2 million PBMCs per well. This record belongs to a study of vaccination and CD4 T cells after COVID-19. Across the study: Treatment of control cultures consisted of a CEFX pool, an HIV-1 Nef pool, or no peptide.

Study observations and caveats: With convalescent patients, a median about 86% of reactive clones emerged solely after vaccination.

This CDR3 has 14 amino acids. V lost 6 bases and J 0 bases, leaving 10 bases between the germline ends. The germline V gene has CDR1 LNHDA and CDR2 SQIVND (reference sequence). Once obtained from cultured CD4+ T cells, the DNA was sequenced using the Oncomine TCR Beta short-read assay. MiXCR, applied by TCRdb to the PCR reads, yields one record per CDR3 protein. Here the sample spans about 24,000 distinct CDR3 sequences, 35% to 55% being singletons. The receptor was isolated from a human donor who had recovered from COVID-19. The starting material was CD4+ T cells from blood, cultured in vitro, obtained about 7 months after SARS-CoV-2 vaccination. The gene calls are TRBV19 and TRBJ2-3; D uncertain. CDR3 sequence reads: CASRERISTDTQYF. The CDR3 coding sequence is TGTGCCAGTAGGGAGCGAATTAGCACAGATACGCAGTATTTT.